This entry is about one T cell receptor beta chain. Its antigen is currently unknown. Sequencing used immunoSEQ multiplex PCR; TCRdb keeps in-frame clones, though not all of them. In the table there are more than 200,000 clones, 70% of which are singletons. From germline, CDR1 is MDHEN and CDR2 SYDVKM. V was trimmed by 2 bases and J by 3 bases, leaving 11 bases between them. The CDR3 totals 14 residues. This sample was taken from a study of cytotoxic CD8 clonotypes in ibrutinib-treated CLL. Turning to the study itself: Following a median roughly 12 months of treatment, with a range of 6 to 36, response samples were taken.

Whole-study results and caveats: Among the clonotypes, public ones were uncommon and contracted or held stable on treatment. Baseline levels of clonality went above those of age-matched healthy donors and moved with circulating CD8+ T-cell counts. A rise in clonality was seen at ibrutinib response, and a fall back toward baseline was seen at progression.

The sequence came from a human donor with chronic lymphocytic leukemia. This sample comprised PBMCs, obtained after 24 months of ibrutinib treatment. The gene calls are TRBV28 and TRBJ2-7; D gene ambiguous. The DNA of the CDR3 is TGTGCCAGCAGTTTAAGCCTAGTTTTCTACGAGCAGTACTTC. This gives the protein CASSLSLVFYEQYF.